The subject of this entry is one T cell receptor (beta chain). The sample is drawn from a study of blood T cell repertoires in COVID-19. Across the study: PBMCs, B-cell-depleted T cells, or T cells provided the cDNA or gDNA that made up the material.

The germline V gene has CDR1 SGHTS and CDR2 YDEGEE. Trimming at V came to 3 bases and at J to 4 bases, leaving 8 bases not matched to a gene. The CDR3 loop spans 16 amino acids. As originally analysed: Reference gene primer amplification gave estimated nucleated cell counts. Only in-frame clones appear in the TCRdb table, and some are missing; sequencing was by immunoSEQ multiplex PCR. Clonal size and the V and J genes are those of that table, whereas D and trimming came from the DNA. This sample has 150,000 to 200,000 clones, with about 88% found just once. What was sequenced was peripheral blood. The sequence was obtained from a man in his fifties who had recovered from COVID-19. J is TRBJ1-5 and V is TRBV5-8; TRBD1 aligns across 9 bases. For the CDR3, the DNA is TGTGCCAGCAGCTCCTACAGGGGGCCGGAAAATCAGCCCCAGCATTTT. It specifies CASSSYRGPENQPQHF.